This TCR beta chain was recorded in a study of cytomegalovirus exposure and HLA in healthy donors. Findings and limits, study-wide: The authors later found HLA-associated TCR beta chains more clonally expanded than equally common others.

Worth noting for this clone: Its antigen is undetermined.

A multiplex PCR was run with 60 Vbeta primers and 13 Jbeta primers. Method: immunoSEQ multiplex PCR; TCRdb's copy keeps in-frame clones and lacks some. This sample has 150,000 to 200,000 clones; around three quarters occur once, and the top ten carry about 2.2%. Germline loops: CDR1 SGDLS, CDR2 YYNGEE. This CDR3 has 16 residues. V shed 4 bases, J shed 6 bases, and the junction held 5 bases outside the gene matches. The chain has TRBV9 and TRBJ2-1, with TRBD2 matching 15 bases. This TCR was recovered from a woman aged 50 to 60 in good health and CMV-seronegative. Sequencing was performed on PBMCs. CDR3 sequence reads: CASSPGLAGGGNEQFF. DNA of the CDR3: TGTGCCAGCAGCCCGGGACTAGCGGGAGGAGGCAATGAGCAGTTCTTC.